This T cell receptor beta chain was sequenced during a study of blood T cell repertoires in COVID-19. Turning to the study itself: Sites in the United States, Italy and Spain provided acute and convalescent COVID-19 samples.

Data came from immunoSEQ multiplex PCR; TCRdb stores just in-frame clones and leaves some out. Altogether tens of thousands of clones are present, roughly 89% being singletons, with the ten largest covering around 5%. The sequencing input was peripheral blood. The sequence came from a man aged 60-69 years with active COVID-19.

The CDR3 DNA is TGCGCCAGCAGCTTGGAAACTGCCGAGCAGTACTTC. It encodes CASSLETAEQYF. The chain employs TRBV5-1 and TRBJ2-7; D not resolved. CDR3 length equals 12 residues. The V and J ends lost 0 bases and 6 bases respectively, with 7 bases between them. Germline V gene sequence: CDR1 SGHRS, CDR2 YFSETQ.